The clone carrying this T cell receptor beta chain was detected only once. The table came from immunoSEQ multiplex PCR; TCRdb's copy has only in-frame clones and leaves some out. The sample comprises 130,000 to 150,000 clones, roughly nine tenths of which are singletons, and about 4.9% rests with the top ten. This sample was included in a study of control samples from healthy donors and cancer patients. CDR3 length equals 13 residues. The sequenced sample consisted of blood. The V call is TRBV21-1, the J call TRBJ2-5. TRBV21-1 is an annotated pseudogene. The receptor comes from a man aged 30 to 39 in good health. The CDR3 nucleotides are TGTGCCAGCAGCCAAAGGGTTCAAGAGACCCAGTACTTC. Amino acids: CASSQRVQETQYF.